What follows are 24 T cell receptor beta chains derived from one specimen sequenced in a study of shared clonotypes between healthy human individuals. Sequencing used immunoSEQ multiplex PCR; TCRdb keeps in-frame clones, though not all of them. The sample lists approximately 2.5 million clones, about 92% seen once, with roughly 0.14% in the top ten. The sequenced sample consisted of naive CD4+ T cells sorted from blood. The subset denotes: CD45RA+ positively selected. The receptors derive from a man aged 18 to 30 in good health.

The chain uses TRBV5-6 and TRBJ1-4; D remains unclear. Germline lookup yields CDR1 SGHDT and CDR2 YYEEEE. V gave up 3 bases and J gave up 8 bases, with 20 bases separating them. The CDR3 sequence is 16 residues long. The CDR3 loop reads CASSYTPTQMGEKLFF. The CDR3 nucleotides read TGTGCCAGCAGCTATACTCCGACCCAAATGGGGGAAAAACTGTTTTTT.

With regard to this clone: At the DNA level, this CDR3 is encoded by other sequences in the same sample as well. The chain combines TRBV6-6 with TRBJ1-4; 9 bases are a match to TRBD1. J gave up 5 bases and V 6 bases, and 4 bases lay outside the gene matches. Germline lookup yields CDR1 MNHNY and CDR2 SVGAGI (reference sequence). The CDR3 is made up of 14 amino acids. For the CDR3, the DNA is TGTGCCAGCAGGCTTGGGACAGGGAATGAAAAACTGTTTTTT. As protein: CASRLGTGNEKLFF.

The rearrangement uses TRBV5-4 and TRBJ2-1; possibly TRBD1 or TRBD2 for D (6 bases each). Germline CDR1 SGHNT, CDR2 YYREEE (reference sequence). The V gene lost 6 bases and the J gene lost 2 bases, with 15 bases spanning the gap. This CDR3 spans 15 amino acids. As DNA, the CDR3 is TGTGCCAGCACCTCCGGTGGGGGGCCCTACAATGAGCAGTTCTTC. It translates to CASTSGGGPYNEQFF.

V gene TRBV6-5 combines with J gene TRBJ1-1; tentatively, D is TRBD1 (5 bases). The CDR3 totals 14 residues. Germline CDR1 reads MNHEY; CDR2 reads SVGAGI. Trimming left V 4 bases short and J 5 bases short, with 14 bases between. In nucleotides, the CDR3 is TGTGCCAGCAGTTCGGGACCTTCGGGGACTGAAGCTTTCTTT. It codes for CASSSGPSGTEAFF.

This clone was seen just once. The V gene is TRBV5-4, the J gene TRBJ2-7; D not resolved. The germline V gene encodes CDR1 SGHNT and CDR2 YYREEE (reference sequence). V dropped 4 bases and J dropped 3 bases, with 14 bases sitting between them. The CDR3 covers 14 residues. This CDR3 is CASSRWADSYEQYF. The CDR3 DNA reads TGTGCCAGCAGCCGTTGGGCGGATAGCTACGAGCAGTACTTC.

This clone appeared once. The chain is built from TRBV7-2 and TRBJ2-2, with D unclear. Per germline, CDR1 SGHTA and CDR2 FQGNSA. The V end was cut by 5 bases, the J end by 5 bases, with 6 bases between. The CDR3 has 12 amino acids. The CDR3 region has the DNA TGTGCCAGCAGCCATCCGACCGGGGAGCTGTTTTTT. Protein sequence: CASSHPTGELFF.

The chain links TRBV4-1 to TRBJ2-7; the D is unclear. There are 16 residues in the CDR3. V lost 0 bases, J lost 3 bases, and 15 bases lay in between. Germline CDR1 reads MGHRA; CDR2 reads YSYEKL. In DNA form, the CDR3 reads TGCGCCAGCAGCCAAGAGTTGGCAGTCAAATTCTACGAGCAGTACTTC. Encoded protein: CASSQELAVKFYEQYF.

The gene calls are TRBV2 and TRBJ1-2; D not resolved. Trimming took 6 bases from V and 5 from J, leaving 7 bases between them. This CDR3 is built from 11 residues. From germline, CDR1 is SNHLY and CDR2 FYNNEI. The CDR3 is CASRQEYGYTF. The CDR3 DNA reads TGTGCCAGCAGACAAGAGTATGGCTACACCTTC.

In DNA form, the CDR3 reads TGTGCCAGCAGCAGAGGCAGGGGCGCTGAAACTAATGAAAAACTGTTTTTT. Its protein product is CASSRGRGAETNEKLFF. The chain links TRBV5-6 to TRBJ1-4; a possible D gene is TRBD1 (6 bases). Germline CDR1 reads SGHDT; CDR2 reads YYEEEE. Between the trimmed V and J ends, which lost 4 bases and 1 base, there was a span of 17 bases. This CDR3 comprises 17 residues.

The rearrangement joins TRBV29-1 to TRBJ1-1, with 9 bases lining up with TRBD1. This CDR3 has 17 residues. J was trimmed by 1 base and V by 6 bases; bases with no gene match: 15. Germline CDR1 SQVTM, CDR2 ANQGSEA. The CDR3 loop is CSVADRTGVISNTEAFF. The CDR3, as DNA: TGCAGCGTCGCCGACAGGACAGGGGTAATATCGAACACTGAAGCTTTCTTT.

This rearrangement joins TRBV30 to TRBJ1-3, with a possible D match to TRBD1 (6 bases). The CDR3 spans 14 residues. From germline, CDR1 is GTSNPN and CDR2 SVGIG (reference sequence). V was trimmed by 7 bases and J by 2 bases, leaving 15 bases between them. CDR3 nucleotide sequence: TGTGCCTTCGAGCAGGGGTTTACTGGAAACACCATATATTTT. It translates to CAFEQGFTGNTIYF.

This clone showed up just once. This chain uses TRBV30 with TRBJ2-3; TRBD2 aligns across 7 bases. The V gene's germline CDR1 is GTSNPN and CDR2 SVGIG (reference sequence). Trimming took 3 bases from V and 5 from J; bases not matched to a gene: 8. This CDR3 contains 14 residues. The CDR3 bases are TGTGCCTGGAGGCGGAGCGGGGAGGTAGATACGCAGTATTTT. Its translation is CAWRRSGEVDTQYF.

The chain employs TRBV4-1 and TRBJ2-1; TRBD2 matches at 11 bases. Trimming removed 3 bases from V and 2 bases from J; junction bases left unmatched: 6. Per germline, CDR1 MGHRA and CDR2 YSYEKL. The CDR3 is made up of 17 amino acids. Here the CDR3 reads CASSQVSGGAPYNEQFF. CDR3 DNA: TGCGCCAGCAGCCAGGTTAGCGGGGGGGCCCCCTACAATGAGCAGTTCTTC.

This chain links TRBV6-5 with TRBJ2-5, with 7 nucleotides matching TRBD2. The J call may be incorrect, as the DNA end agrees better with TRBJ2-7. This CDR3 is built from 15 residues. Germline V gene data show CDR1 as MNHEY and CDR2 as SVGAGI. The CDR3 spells CASSYSLIAGGEQYF. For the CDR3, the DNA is TGTGCCAGCAGTTACTCGTTGATAGCGGGTGGCGAGCAGTACTTC.

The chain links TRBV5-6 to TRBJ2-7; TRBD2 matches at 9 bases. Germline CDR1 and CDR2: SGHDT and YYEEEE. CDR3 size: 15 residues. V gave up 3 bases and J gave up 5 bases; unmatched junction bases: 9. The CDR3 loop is CASSWGTSTFDEQYF. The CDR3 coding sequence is TGTGCCAGCAGCTGGGGGACTAGCACTTTTGACGAGCAGTACTTC.

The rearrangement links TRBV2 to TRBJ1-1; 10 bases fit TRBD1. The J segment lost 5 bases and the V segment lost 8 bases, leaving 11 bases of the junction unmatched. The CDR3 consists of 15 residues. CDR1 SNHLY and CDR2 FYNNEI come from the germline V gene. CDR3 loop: CASGTTGGARTEAFF. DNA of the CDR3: TGTGCCAGCGGAACGACAGGGGGCGCGAGGACTGAAGCTTTCTTT.

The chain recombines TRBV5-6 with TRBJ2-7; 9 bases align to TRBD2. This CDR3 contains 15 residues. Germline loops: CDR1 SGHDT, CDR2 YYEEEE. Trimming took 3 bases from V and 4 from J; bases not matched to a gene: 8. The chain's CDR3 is CASSWGLASRYEQYF. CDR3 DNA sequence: TGTGCCAGCAGCTGGGGACTAGCCTCCAGGTACGAGCAGTACTTC.

The CDR3 loop reads CASSTDRLSYNEQFF. The CDR3 coding sequence is TGTGCCAGCAGTACCGATCGTCTCTCCTACAATGAGCAGTTCTTC. V usage is TRBV6-5 and J usage is TRBJ2-1; no firm D call. The CDR3 is 15 residues long. Germline CDR1 MNHEY, CDR2 SVGAGI. V was pared by 5 bases and J by 0 bases, with 11 bases between.

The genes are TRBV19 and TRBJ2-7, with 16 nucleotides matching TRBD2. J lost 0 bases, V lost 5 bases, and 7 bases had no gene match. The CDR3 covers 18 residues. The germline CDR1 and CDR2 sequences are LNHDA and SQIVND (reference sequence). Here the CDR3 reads CASSSGLAGGPSSYEQYF. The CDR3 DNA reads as TGTGCCAGTAGTTCGGGACTAGCGGGAGGGCCAAGCTCCTACGAGCAGTACTTC.

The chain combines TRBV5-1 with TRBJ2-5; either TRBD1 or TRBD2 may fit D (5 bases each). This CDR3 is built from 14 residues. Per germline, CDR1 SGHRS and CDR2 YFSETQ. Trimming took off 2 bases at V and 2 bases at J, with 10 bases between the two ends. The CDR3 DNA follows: TGCGCCAGCAGCTTCCGGGGCCAACAAGAGACCCAGTACTTC. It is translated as CASSFRGQQETQYF.

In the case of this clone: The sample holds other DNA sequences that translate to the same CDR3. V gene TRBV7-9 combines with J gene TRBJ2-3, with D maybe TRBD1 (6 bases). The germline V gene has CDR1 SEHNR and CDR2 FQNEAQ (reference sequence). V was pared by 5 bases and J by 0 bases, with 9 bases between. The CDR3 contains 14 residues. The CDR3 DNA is TGTGCCAGCAGCCCTACAGGGAGCACAGATACGCAGTATTTT. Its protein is CASSPTGSTDTQYF.

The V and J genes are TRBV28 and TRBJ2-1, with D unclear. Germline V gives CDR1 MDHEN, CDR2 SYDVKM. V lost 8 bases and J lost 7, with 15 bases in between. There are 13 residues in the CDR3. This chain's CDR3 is CASVGPPTNEQFF. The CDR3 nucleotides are TGTGCCAGCGTAGGACCGCCGACTAATGAGCAGTTCTTC. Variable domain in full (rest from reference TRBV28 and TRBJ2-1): DVKVTQSSRYLVKRTGEKVFLECVQDMDHENMFWYRQDPGLGLRLIYFSYDVKMKEKGDIPEGYSVSREKKERFSLILESASTNQTSMYLCASVGPPTNEQFFGPGTRLTVL.

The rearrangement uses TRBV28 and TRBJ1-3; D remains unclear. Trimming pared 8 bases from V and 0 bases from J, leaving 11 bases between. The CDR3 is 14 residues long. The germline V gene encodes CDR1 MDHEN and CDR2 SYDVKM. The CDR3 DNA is TGTGCCAGCGAGGGAGGGAGCTCTGGAAACACCATATATTTT. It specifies CASEGGSSGNTIYF.

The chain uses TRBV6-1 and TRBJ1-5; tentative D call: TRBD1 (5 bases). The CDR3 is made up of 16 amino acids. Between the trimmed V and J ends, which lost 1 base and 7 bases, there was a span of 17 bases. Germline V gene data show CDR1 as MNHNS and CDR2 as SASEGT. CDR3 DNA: TGTGCCAGCAGTGAAGAAGGGACCGCTTACCGGCAGCCCCAGCATTTT. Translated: CASSEEGTAYRQPQHF.